The 16 T cell receptor beta chains below all came from one sample that was sequenced in a study of CD8+ T cells in alopecia areata. RNA extraction was followed by reverse transcription into cDNA, which acted as the sequencing template. The method was immunoSEQ multiplex PCR; TCRdb's version includes in-frame clones alone and lacks a portion of them. The sample records some 210,000 clones, around 62% being singletons. The source material was CD4+ T cells sorted from blood, sampled at week 0. These receptors came from a human donor with alopecia areata.

V usage is TRBV6-5 and J usage is TRBJ2-3; a possible D gene is TRBD2 (6 bases). The CDR3 covers 14 residues. Per the germline V gene, CDR1 is MNHEY and CDR2 is SVGAGI. The V and J ends lost 2 bases and 3 bases respectively, with 9 bases between them. The CDR3 spells CASSYREQTDTQYF. The DNA for the CDR3 is TGTGCCAGCAGTTACCGGGAGCAGACAGATACGCAGTATTTT.

This sequence joins TRBV7-8 and TRBJ2-7; D unclear. V lost 3 bases and J lost 5, with 14 bases in between. Germline V gene lookup returns CDR1 SGHVS and CDR2 FQNEAQ. This CDR3 is 14 amino acids long. This CDR3 is CASSLHTDADEQYF. In DNA, the CDR3 is TGTGCCAGCAGCTTGCATACTGATGCGGACGAGCAGTACTTC.

The CDR3 coding sequence is TGTGCCTGGTTCAGGGTCTATGGCTACACCTTC. It codes for CAWFRVYGYTF. This chain links TRBV30 with TRBJ1-2, with D possibly being TRBD1 (5 bases). Germline V CDR1 and CDR2: GTSNPN, SVGIG (reference sequence). This CDR3 has 11 amino acids. Trimming shortened V by 5 bases and J by 4 bases, and 8 bases separated the two germline ends.

V is TRBV4-2 and J is TRBJ2-1; the D is unclear. The germline V and J ends were trimmed by 0 bases and 4 bases, with 13 bases remaining between them. Germline V CDR1 and CDR2: LGHNA, YNFKEQ. This CDR3 contains 16 residues. This CDR3 is CASSQEMRTEYNEQFF. CDR3 coding DNA: TGTGCCAGCAGCCAAGAGATGAGGACGGAGTACAATGAGCAGTTCTTC.

This clone was recorded a few times. CDR3 in DNA: TGCAGCGTTGAAGCGGGAGGCTACACCTTC. As protein: CSVEAGGYTF. The chain links TRBV29-1 to TRBJ1-2; D remains unclear. Germline V gives CDR1 SQVTM, CDR2 ANQGSEA. The ends were cut back, 1 base at V and 8 bases at J, with 5 bases in the middle. The CDR3 is 10 residues long.

The V and J genes are TRBV18 and TRBJ1-1; TRBD1 matches 9 bases. V shed 1 base and J 5 bases; nucleotides not matched to a gene: 11. The CDR3 runs 17 residues. Germline V CDR1 and CDR2: KGHSH, LQKENI. This CDR3 reads CASSPRSAGTGTTEAFF. In DNA form, the CDR3 reads TGTGCCAGCTCACCACGGTCGGCCGGGACAGGGACGACTGAAGCTTTCTTT.

V is TRBV4-1 and J is TRBJ2-5; 10 nucleotides line up with TRBD2. The trim removed 2 bases at V and 4 bases at J, leaving 13 bases unmatched. The CDR3 consists of 18 residues. Germline CDR1 MGHRA, CDR2 YSYEKL. CDR3 in DNA: TGCGCCAGCAGCCAATTCGGTCTAGCGGGAGTGGTTGGAGAGACCCAGTACTTC. This codes for CASSQFGLAGVVGETQYF.

This clone was counted a few times. The gene calls are TRBV30 and TRBJ1-3; the match to TRBD1 covers 9 bases. The CDR3 totals 15 residues. Germline V gene lookup returns CDR1 GTSNPN and CDR2 SVGIG (reference sequence). V dropped 7 bases and J dropped 8; count of bases not matched to a gene: 15. CDR3 amino acids: CAYRLGTGRWDTIYF. DNA for the CDR3: TGTGCCTACAGATTGGGGACAGGGCGGTGGGACACCATATATTTT.

Only a few counts were recorded for this clone. The chain employs TRBV7-6 and TRBJ2-1; the match to TRBD2 covers 10 bases. Germline CDR1 reads SGHVS; CDR2 reads FNYEAQ. J lost 3 bases, V lost 4 bases, and 6 bases had no gene match. The CDR3 sequence is 16 residues long. CDR3 in amino acids: CASSSSIAGGYNEQFF. The CDR3 DNA follows: TGTGCCAGCAGCTCCTCCATAGCGGGGGGCTACAATGAGCAGTTCTTC.

The chain carries TRBV2 and TRBJ2-7; unclear D gene. Trimming took 4 bases from V and 3 from J, leaving 10 bases between them. The CDR3 runs to 13 residues. CDR1 and CDR2 from the germline V gene are SNHLY and FYNNEI. CDR3 DNA: TGTGCCAGCAGTGTCAGGCAGCACTACGAGCAGTACTTC. It yields the protein CASSVRQHYEQYF.

This clone was found a few times. The chain carries TRBV2 and TRBJ1-1, with D uncertain. Germline assignment: CDR1 SNHLY and CDR2 FYNNEI. CDR3 length: 12 residues. Trimming shortened V by 3 bases and J by 5 bases, and 7 bases separated the two germline ends. CDR3 residues: CASSDGLTEAFF. Written as DNA, the CDR3 is TGTGCCAGCAGTGATGGTCTTACTGAAGCTTTCTTT.

This chain links TRBV5-6 with TRBJ2-1; D is uncertain. V lost 0 bases to trimming and J lost 2 bases, with 9 bases between them. This CDR3 is 15 amino acids long. Per the germline V gene, CDR1 is SGHDT and CDR2 is YYEEEE. CDR3 DNA sequence: TGTGCCAGCAGCTTGGGTCTAACCGCCTACAATGAGCAGTTCTTC. Protein: CASSLGLTAYNEQFF.

This clone came up once. The rearrangement uses TRBV25-1 and TRBJ1-2; 7 bases align to TRBD1. Losses at the gene ends were 4 bases for V and 7 bases for J; bases not matched to a gene: 9. The CDR3 contains 14 residues. The V gene's germline CDR1 is MGHDK and CDR2 SYGVNS. As DNA, the CDR3 is TGTGCCAGCAGTGCCGGGACAGAACGGTCTGGCTACACCTTC. It translates to CASSAGTERSGYTF.

This chain links TRBV27 with TRBJ1-5; 8 bases fit TRBD1. The germline CDR1 and CDR2 sequences are MNHEY and SMNVEV (reference sequence). V dropped 2 bases and J dropped 0; count of bases not matched to a gene: 0. This CDR3 has 15 amino acids. CDR3 sequence (DNA): TGTGCCAGCAGTTTAGACAGGGGTAGCAATCAGCCCCAGCATTTT. Its protein product is CASSLDRGSNQPQHF.

The V gene is TRBV5-1, the J gene TRBJ1-2; 10 nucleotides agree with TRBD1. Germline CDR1 and CDR2: SGHRS and YFSETQ. The CDR3 is made up of 14 amino acids. V gave up 5 bases and J gave up 7 bases; unmatched junction bases: 8. For the CDR3, the DNA is TGCGCCAGCAGACAGGGACAGGGGACAAGTGGCTACACCTTC. Its translation is CASRQGQGTSGYTF.

The V call is TRBV2, the J call TRBJ1-5; tentatively, D is TRBD1 (5 bases). V was shortened by 4 bases and J by 5 bases, with 15 bases between the two germline ends. CDR3 length: 15 amino acids. Germline V CDR1 and CDR2: SNHLY, FYNNEI. The CDR3: CASSGHGGGDQPQHF. As DNA, the CDR3 is TGTGCCAGCAGTGGCCATGGGGGAGGGGATCAGCCCCAGCATTTT.